Listed below are T cell receptor beta chains from one sample, sequenced in a study of T-cell memory formation after mild COVID-19. TCRdb ran MiXCR on the 5' RACE reads and lists one entry per CDR3 protein. The table lists over 250,000 distinct CDR3 sequences, about 16% of them singletons. Sample: PBMCs or a T cell subset sorted from them (not recorded which). The receptors were sampled from a man between 18 and 29 years old who had mild COVID-19 (a few samples of this study predate the infection). Cell type and time point are not known. Both conserved end residues are part of each CDR3. The D gene is left open where the match is weak. A clone size is listed for some rows: how often the clone was seen (once, few, many), or a class if it is expanded.

clone_size	d_call	v_call	j_call	cdr3_aa	cdr3_nt
few	TRBD1	TRBV5-4	TRBJ1-1	CATVDRGTSHTEAFF	TGTGCCACCGTGGACAGGGGGACCTCCCACACTGAAGCTTTCTTT
few	-	TRBV18	TRBJ2-5	CASSPGDKETQYF	TGTGCCAGCTCACCAGGGGATAAAGAGACCCAGTACTTC
few	-	TRBV3-1	TRBJ1-3	CASSRLIRPGNTIYF	TGTGCCAGCAGTCGACTTATCCGACCTGGAAACACCATATATTTT
-	TRBD1	TRBV10-3	TRBJ1-5	CAISESNRGSNQPQHF	TGTGCCATCAGTGAGTCGAACAGGGGGTCCAATCAGCCCCAGCATTTT
few	-	TRBV6-1	TRBJ1-5	CASSEGESWSNQPQHF	TGTGCCAGCAGTGAAGGAGAATCGTGGAGCAATCAGCCCCAGCATTTT
few	-	TRBV5-5	TRBJ1-3	CASSYSGSGNTIYF	TGTGCCAGCAGCTACAGCGGCTCTGGAAACACCATATATTTT
few	TRBD1	TRBV20-1	TRBJ1-1	CSAPVGWTGDTEAFF	TGCAGTGCGCCCGTGGGATGGACAGGGGACACTGAAGCTTTCTTT
-	TRBD1	TRBV20-1	TRBJ1-3	CSAYQGAYGNTIYF	TGCAGTGCTTATCAGGGGGCCTATGGAAACACCATATATTTT
many	-	TRBV7-9	TRBJ1-1	CASSLGSGRRMNTEAFF	TGTGCCAGCAGCTTAGGATCCGGCCGTAGAATGAACACTGAAGCTTTCTTT
-	TRBD2	TRBV12-3/TRBV12-4	TRBJ2-3	CASSFGLAAGDTQYF	TGTGCCAGCAGTTTTGGACTAGCGGCGGGAGATACGCAGTATTTT
few	-	TRBV5-1	TRBJ2-3	CASSFTGPDTQYF	TGCGCCAGCAGCTTTACGGGCCCAGATACGCAGTATTTT
many	-	TRBV20-1	TRBJ2-7	CSARDRGPNEQYF	TGCAGTGCTAGAGATCGGGGGCCGAATGAGCAGTACTTC
-	-	TRBV27	TRBJ1-4	CASSFSAGEKLFF	TGTGCCAGCAGTTTCTCGGCGGGAGAAAAACTGTTTTTT
-	-	TRBV25-1	TRBJ1-1	CASSYGSWGRTEAFF	TGTGCCAGCAGCTATGGGTCGTGGGGAAGGACTGAAGCTTTCTTT
-	TRBD1	TRBV7-9	TRBJ1-6	CASSLYGTGNYNSPLHF	TGTGCCAGCAGCTTATACGGGACAGGCAACTATAATTCACCCCTCCACTTT
-	TRBD1	TRBV4-3	TRBJ1-2	CASSQRDRDYGYTF	TGCGCCAGCAGCCAACGTGACAGGGATTATGGCTACACCTTC